This T cell receptor (beta chain) derives from a study of T cell responses to AZD1222 COVID-19 vaccine. Findings and caveats of the study: Reportedly, nearly half of unique spike TCRs recognized epitopes outside B.1.351/B.1.1.7 mutations.

The data were produced by immunoSEQ multiplex PCR, yet TCRdb's version contains in-frame clones alone and is incomplete. The data contain 80,000 or so clones, around 90% of them singletons. The ends lost 5 bases at V and 0 bases at J; junction bases unmatched: 28. Germline CDR1 and CDR2: MNHNY and SVGAGI (reference sequence). The CDR3 extends over 23 amino acids. A remark on this clone: Its antigen is unknown.

This clonotype was sampled from an adult in good health. Sequencing used peripheral blood, obtained on day 0 of AZD1222 vaccination. The chain carries TRBV6-6 and TRBJ1-2; 9 bases map to TRBD1. CDR3 nucleotide sequence: TGTGCCAGCAGTCAAACAGGGGGCCCCGTATCTCCCCTCCGTAATGGATCTAACTATGGCTACACCTTC. Its translation: CASSQTGGPVSPLRNGSNYGYTF.